The next 21 T cell receptor beta chains were all read from a single sample in a study of blood T cell repertoires in COVID-19. The protocol was immunoSEQ multiplex PCR, while the TCRdb copy is restricted to in-frame clones and leaves out a portion. The data contain 35,000 to 45,000 clones, 80% to 90% of them seen just once; the ten biggest clones take up about 4.9%. Specimen: peripheral blood. These receptors originate from a man in his forties with active COVID-19.

This chain uses TRBV6-2 or TRBV6-3 with TRBJ2-7, with 7 bases identical to TRBD2. V dropped 0 bases and J dropped 4; count of bases not matched to a gene: 9. Germline V gene lookup returns CDR1 MNHEY and CDR2 SVGEGT. The CDR3 contains 16 residues. CDR3 sequence: CASSYSLGLGSYEQYF. The CDR3 DNA sequence: TGTGCCAGCAGTTACTCATTAGGACTAGGGTCTTACGAGCAGTACTTC.

The chain links TRBV3-1 (or the pseudogene TRBV3-2) to TRBJ1-1, with unresolved D. The CDR3 is made up of 14 amino acids. Looked up from germline, CDR1 is LGHDT and CDR2 is YNNKEL (reference sequence). V was clipped by 4 bases and J by 11 bases, with 20 bases between them. The CDR3 sequence: CASSREQVPSKAFF. The CDR3, as DNA: TGTGCCAGCAGCCGTGAGCAGGTCCCATCGAAGGCTTTCTTT.

The chain has TRBV18 and TRBJ2-2; 13 bases agree with TRBD2. J gave up 6 bases and V 3 bases, and 10 bases lay outside the gene matches. Germline-derived CDR1 and CDR2 are KGHSH and LQKENI. The CDR3 has 18 residues. The CDR3 loop is CASSPPEGLAGRSGELFF. DNA for the CDR3: TGTGCCAGCTCACCGCCGGAGGGACTAGCGGGAAGATCCGGGGAGCTGTTTTTT.

The rearrangement links TRBV11-2 to TRBJ2-3; D remains unclear. Germline lookup yields CDR1 SGHAT and CDR2 FQNNGV. The germline V and J ends were trimmed by 4 bases and 4 bases, with 18 bases remaining between them. The CDR3 has 16 amino acids. The CDR3 nucleotides read TGTGCCAGCAGCTCTAACGCGGCCGTAAGCGCAGATACGCAGTATTTT. Its translation is CASSSNAAVSADTQYF.

This clone has more than one count but fewer than ten. This chain joins TRBV7-8 and TRBJ1-5, with no clear D. The germline V gene encodes CDR1 SGHVS and CDR2 FQNEAQ. CDR3 length: 13 amino acids. Trimming took 5 bases from V and 5 from J, leaving 10 bases between them. CDR3 amino acids: CASSPTADQPQHF. The CDR3 region has the DNA TGTGCCAGCAGCCCAACCGCGGATCAGCCCCAGCATTTT.

The rearrangement uses TRBV19 and TRBJ1-5; 8 nucleotides align to TRBD1. CDR3 length: 16 residues. V dropped 4 bases and J dropped 6; count of bases not matched to a gene: 11. CDR1 is LNHDA and CDR2 is SQIVND in the germline V gene (reference sequence). The CDR3 loop is CASSKDPGGYGQPQHF. The DNA for the CDR3 is TGTGCCAGTAGTAAGGACCCAGGGGGCTACGGTCAGCCCCAGCATTTT. The variable domain in full, completed from reference TRBV19 and TRBJ1-5, reads DGGITQSPKYLFRKEGQNVTLSCEQNLNHDAMYWYRQDPGQGLRLIYYSQIVNDFQKGDIAEGYSVSREKKESFPLTVTSAQKNPTAFYLCASSKDPGGYGQPQHFGDGTRLSIL.

V is TRBV7-3 and J is TRBJ2-3; TRBD2 agrees at 11 bases. Germline CDR1 reads SGHTA; CDR2 reads FQGTGA. The CDR3 has 17 residues. Trimming took 4 bases from V and 2 from J; bases not matched to a gene: 8. CDR3 DNA sequence: TGTGCCAGCAGCTCGGACACTAGCGGGAGCTTCACAGATACGCAGTATTTT. Translated: CASSSDTSGSFTDTQYF.

The chain links TRBV3-1 (or the pseudogene TRBV3-2) to TRBJ2-3; 12 bases are shared with TRBD2. CDR3 length: 24 residues. In germline, CDR1 is LGHDT, CDR2 YNNKEL (reference sequence). V lost 0 bases to trimming and J lost 6 bases; unmatched junction nucleotides: 28. Here the CDR3 DNA reads TGTGCCAGCAGCCAAGATCCTTTGCGGACCCGAACTGAACTAGCGGGAGGATCAGGGGATACGCAGTATTTT. Residues: CASSQDPLRTRTELAGGSGDTQYF.

The V call is TRBV28, the J call TRBJ1-1; 7 bases map to TRBD1. The junction had 11 bases not matched to a gene; V was cut back by 5 bases and J by 5 bases. Germline CDR1 MDHEN, CDR2 SYDVKM. There are 15 residues in the CDR3. This CDR3 is CASSPPTGTQTEAFF. The CDR3 nucleotides read TGTGCCAGCAGTCCCCCGACAGGGACACAAACTGAAGCTTTCTTT.

The chain has TRBV6-6 and TRBJ2-3, with 9 bases identical to TRBD2. With 5 bases clipped from V and 0 bases from J, the junction kept 15 bases outside the gene matches. This CDR3 spans 19 amino acids. In germline, CDR1 is MNHNY, CDR2 SVGAGI (reference sequence). The CDR3 loop reads CASSLPWAGGDSSTDTQYF. CDR3 nucleotides: TGTGCCAGCAGTCTACCGTGGGCGGGGGGGGATTCTAGCACAGATACGCAGTATTTT.

This clone was detected only once. This chain connects TRBV5-5 to TRBJ1-2; D is ambiguous. CDR3 size: 12 residues. The ends were cut back, 4 bases at V and 5 bases at J, with 9 bases in the middle. CDR1 is SGHKS and CDR2 is YYEKEE in the germline V gene (reference sequence). The CDR3 here is CASSLDIYGYTF. DNA of the CDR3: TGTGCCAGCAGCCTCGACATATATGGCTACACCTTC.

This chain links TRBV29-1 with TRBJ2-7; the match to TRBD1 covers 9 bases. J was trimmed by 2 bases and V by 5 bases; bases with no gene match: 4. This CDR3 spans 13 amino acids. CDR1 and CDR2 (germline): SQVTM, ANQGSEA. The CDR3 reads CSVTTGGAYEQYF. The CDR3 bases are TGCAGCGTTACGACAGGGGGGGCCTACGAGCAGTACTTC.

The chain is built from TRBV27 and TRBJ2-7; D might be TRBD1 (6 bases). The CDR3 contains 13 residues. Trimming pared 9 bases from V and 3 bases from J, leaving 15 bases between. Germline V gene lookup returns CDR1 MNHEY and CDR2 SMNVEV (reference sequence). The CDR3 here is CASSTGRLYEQYF. CDR3 DNA: TGTGCCAGTTCCACAGGGAGACTCTACGAGCAGTACTTC.

The rearrangement links TRBV5-5 to TRBJ2-7, with TRBD1 matching 10 bases. This CDR3 has 15 residues. Per the germline V gene, CDR1 is SGHKS and CDR2 is YYEKEE (reference sequence). After removal of 2 bases from V and 3 bases from J, the junction contained 5 bases not matched to a gene. Here the CDR3 reads CASSLGTGDFYEQYF. CDR3 DNA sequence: TGTGCCAGCAGCTTAGGGACAGGGGATTTCTACGAGCAGTACTTC.

V is TRBV11-2 and J is TRBJ2-1, with TRBD2 matching over 9 bases. The V gene end was trimmed by 0 bases and the J gene end by 0 bases; junction bases not matched to a gene: 12. This CDR3 has 20 residues. Germline V CDR1 and CDR2: SGHAT, FQNNGV. CDR3 sequence (DNA): TGTGCCAGCAGCTTAGACCCCTCAAATAGCGGGAGTTACTCCTACAATGAGCAGTTCTTC. Translating it yields CASSLDPSNSGSYSYNEQFF.

The chain employs TRBV19 and TRBJ2-2; 7 bases align to TRBD2. The CDR3 totals 17 residues. Germline CDR1 and CDR2: LNHDA and SQIVND (reference sequence). Trimming removed 5 bases from V and 2 bases from J; junction bases left unmatched: 11. The CDR3 here is CASSSWGLAVNTGELFF. The CDR3 nucleotides are TGTGCCAGTAGTTCGTGGGGCCTAGCGGTTAACACCGGGGAGCTGTTTTTT.

The chain carries TRBV3-1 (or the pseudogene TRBV3-2) and TRBJ2-3; TRBD1 matches at 11 bases. Germline CDR1 reads LGHDT; CDR2 reads YNNKEL (reference sequence). This CDR3 comprises 20 residues. Losses at the gene ends were 4 bases for V and 0 bases for J; bases not matched to a gene: 15. CDR3 sequence reads: CASSLGTGGTSLYSTDTQYF. The CDR3 nucleotides are TGTGCCAGCAGCCTGGGGACAGGGGGGACTAGCTTATATAGCACAGATACGCAGTATTTT.

The rearrangement links TRBV27 to TRBJ2-1, with TRBD1 matching over 10 bases. Germline CDR1 is MNHEY and CDR2 is SMNVEV (reference sequence). CDR3 length equals 15 residues. V lost 10 bases, J lost 6 bases, and 12 bases stayed unmatched. The CDR3 DNA follows: TGTGCCACCCTAGGTAGGGACAGGGGACCCAATGAGCAGTTCTTC. Its protein product is CATLGRDRGPNEQFF.

V gene TRBV2 combines with J gene TRBJ1-5; 7 bases agree with TRBD1. Germline trimming cut 6 bases from V and 5 bases from J; bases unmatched to any gene: 4. This CDR3 is built from 13 residues. Germline V gene lookup returns CDR1 SNHLY and CDR2 FYNNEI. The CDR3 DNA reads TGTGCCAGCAGCCCAACAGGGGATCAGCCCCAGCATTTT. Encoded protein: CASSPTGDQPQHF.

The chain recombines TRBV7-3 with TRBJ1-2; no reliable D call. CDR1 SGHTA and CDR2 FQGTGA come from the germline V gene. Deletions cut 5 bases from V and 8 bases from J, with 12 bases between. The CDR3 is 12 residues long. The CDR3 loop reads CASSLPGEGYTF. The CDR3 region has the DNA TGTGCCAGCAGCCTTCCCGGGGAGGGCTACACCTTC. Filled out from reference TRBV7-3 and TRBJ1-2, the complete variable domain reads GAGVSQTPSNKVTEKGKYVELRCDPISGHTALYWYRQSLGQGPEFLIYFQGTGAADDSGLPNDRFFAVRPEGSVSTLKIQRTERGDSAVYLCASSLPGEGYTFGSGTRLTVV.

The chain employs TRBV13 and TRBJ1-2; D is undetermined. Germline CDR1 PRHDT, CDR2 FYEKMQ (reference sequence). V lost 2 bases and J lost 2, with 12 bases in between. The CDR3 loop spans 15 amino acids. The CDR3 DNA is TGTGCCAGCAGCTTACTAGGTCGGGAGAACTATGGCTACACCTTC. Encoded protein: CASSLLGRENYGYTF.